This TCR beta chain was identified in a study of blood T cell repertoires in COVID-19. Study summary: The United States, Italy and Spain were the sources of the acute and convalescent COVID-19 samples. From T cells, B-cell-depleted T cells, or PBMCs came the material, which was cDNA or gDNA.

V trimming: 9 bases; J trimming: 2 bases; junction bases outside the gene matches: 11. The germline V gene has CDR1 WNHNN and CDR2 SYGVQD (reference sequence). This CDR3 has 15 residues. Authors' analysis steps: Using reference gene primer amplification, nucleated cell counts were estimated. TCRdb's copy holds only in-frame clones and misses some; the assay was immunoSEQ multiplex PCR. V, J and clone size were drawn from that table, and D and trimming were deduced from the DNA. The sample holds 25,000 to 30,000 clones, about 77% seen once. The rearrangement joins TRBV10-1 to TRBJ2-7, with TRBD1 matching over 9 bases. Sequenced material: peripheral blood. The sequence was obtained from an elderly man with active or convalescent COVID-19. The chain's CDR3 is CARENRTGETYEQYF. CDR3 nucleotide sequence: TGCGCCAGGGAGAATAGGACAGGGGAAACCTACGAGCAGTACTTC.